The 15 T cell receptor beta chains reported below all come from one sample, sequenced in a study of shared clonotypes between healthy human individuals. Here immunoSEQ multiplex PCR was the method, and the copy in TCRdb shows in-frame clones only, minus some. The table lists some 2,100,000 clones, approximately 94% of them singletons. The naive CD8 fraction comprised CD45RO-negative cells positively selected for CCR7 and excluded terminally differentiated effector memory CD45RA+ cells. The sample consisted of naive CD8+ T cells from PBMCs. All receptors come from a man aged 18 to 29 in good health. Some clones in this sample may be carry-over from other donors' samples.

The gene calls are TRBV4-3 and TRBJ2-7; TRBD1 agrees at 10 bases. The CDR3 is 21 amino acids. Germline V gene lookup returns CDR1 LGHNA and CDR2 YSLEER. Germline trimming cut 0 bases from V and 5 bases from J; bases unmatched to any gene: 22. This CDR3 reads CASSQDPFTGTGASVSHEQYF. The CDR3 DNA reads as TGCGCCAGCAGCCAAGACCCGTTCACCGGGACAGGGGCTTCGGTAAGCCACGAGCAGTACTTC.

The chain carries TRBV5-1 and TRBJ1-2; TRBD1 might be the D (6 bases). Germline-derived CDR1 and CDR2 are SGHRS and YFSETQ. The V end was cut by 2 bases, the J end by 1 base, with 15 bases between. This CDR3 region has 16 residues. The CDR3 protein is CASSLSRGPDNYGYTF. The CDR3, as DNA: TGCGCCAGCAGCTTAAGCAGGGGCCCAGATAACTATGGCTACACCTTC. Using reference TRBV5-1 and TRBJ1-2 for the parts outside the CDR3, the full variable domain is KAGVTQTPRYLIKTRGQQVTLSCSPISGHRSVSWYQQTPGQGLQFLFEYFSETQRNKGNFPGRFSGRQFSNSRSEMNVSTLELGDSALYLCASSLSRGPDNYGYTFGSGTRLTVV.

In nucleotides, the CDR3 is TGTGCCAGCACTAACCCCTACGATGGCTACACCTTC. Translated: CASTNPYDGYTF. This chain joins TRBV9 and TRBJ1-2, with D hard to call. The CDR3 runs 12 residues. V was shortened by 6 bases and J by 6 bases, with 12 bases between the two germline ends. Germline assignment: CDR1 SGDLS and CDR2 YYNGEE.

This chain joins TRBV7-3 and TRBJ2-7; D remains unclear. From germline, CDR1 is SGHTA and CDR2 FQGTGA. The CDR3 loop spans 14 amino acids. Trimming stripped 4 bases from V and 2 bases from J, with 12 bases between. CDR3 DNA sequence: TGTGCCAGCAGCTCCGACGATTCTCCCTACGAGCAGTACTTC. Translating gives CASSSDDSPYEQYF.

V usage is TRBV11-2 and J usage is TRBJ2-7, with TRBD2 as a possible D gene (6 bases). From germline, CDR1 is SGHAT and CDR2 FQNNGV. V lost 5 bases and J 3 bases, leaving 14 bases between the germline ends. The CDR3 is 14 residues long. CDR3 coding DNA: TGTGCCAGCAGCCTGGCCTCGGACTACTACGAGCAGTACTTC. Encoded protein: CASSLASDYYEQYF.

J is TRBJ1-1 and V is TRBV7-8; D is ambiguous. The CDR3 contains 16 residues. Trimming left V 5 bases short and J 1 base short, with 17 bases between. Looked up from germline, CDR1 is SGHVS and CDR2 is FQNEAQ. The CDR3 here is CASSPGTARSNTEAFF. In nucleotides, the CDR3 is TGTGCCAGCAGCCCCGGCACAGCCCGATCGAACACTGAAGCTTTCTTT.

V and J are TRBV9 and TRBJ2-2, with a weak D call TRBD2 (5 bases). Germline CDR1 SGDLS, CDR2 YYNGEE. The CDR3 is 17 amino acids. The ends were cut back, 0 bases at V and 3 bases at J, with 15 bases in the middle. CDR3 bases: TGTGCCAGCAGCGTAGCTTTTCTGGGAGCGGACACCGGGGAGCTGTTTTTT. Translation: CASSVAFLGADTGELFF. Together with reference TRBV9 and TRBJ2-2, the CDR3 gives the full variable domain: DSGVTQTPKHLITATGQRVTLRCSPRSGDLSVYWYQQSLDQGLQFLIQYYNGEERAKGNILERFSAQQFPDLHSELNLSSLELGDSALYFCASSVAFLGADTGELFFGEGSRLTVL.

This clone has a handful of counts. The same CDR3 can be traced to other DNA sequences in this sample. This chain connects TRBV7-9 to TRBJ2-2; D is unclear. Deletions cut 5 bases from V and 7 bases from J, with 8 bases between. The CDR3 contains 12 residues. Germline values: CDR1 SEHNR, CDR2 FQNEAQ (reference sequence). CDR3 DNA: TGTGCCAGCAGCCGGCCGGGCGGGGAGCTGTTTTTT. Its protein is CASSRPGGELFF.

The chain couples TRBV7-9 to TRBJ2-6; 8 nucleotides align to TRBD2. Germline V gene data show CDR1 as SEHNR and CDR2 as FQNEAQ (reference sequence). Germline trimming cut 7 bases from V and 4 bases from J; bases unmatched to any gene: 3. CDR3 size: 14 residues. CDR3 amino acids: CASTGGPGANVLTF. The CDR3 DNA follows: TGTGCCAGCACGGGAGGGCCGGGGGCCAACGTCCTGACTTTC.

The chain joins TRBV9 to TRBJ2-1; the D gene is possibly TRBD2 (6 bases). Trimming took 0 bases from V and 9 from J, leaving 10 bases between them. Germline-derived CDR1 and CDR2 are SGDLS and YYNGEE. The CDR3 loop spans 13 amino acids. The CDR3 DNA sequence: TGTGCCAGCAGCGTAGACGGGGGTCCTGAGCAGTTCTTC. This translates into CASSVDGGPEQFF. Full variable domain (outside the CDR3, taken from reference TRBV9 and TRBJ2-1): DSGVTQTPKHLITATGQRVTLRCSPRSGDLSVYWYQQSLDQGLQFLIQYYNGEERAKGNILERFSAQQFPDLHSELNLSSLELGDSALYFCASSVDGGPEQFFGPGTRLTVL.

This clone has just one count. The rearrangement links TRBV6-6 to TRBJ1-4; 7 bases line up with TRBD1. After removal of 6 bases from V and 8 bases from J, the junction contained 12 bases not matched to a gene. The germline CDR1 and CDR2 sequences are MNHNY and SVGAGI (reference sequence). CDR3 size: 15 residues. The CDR3 loop reads CASSKHRGEREKLFF. CDR3 DNA sequence: TGTGCCAGCAGCAAACACAGGGGCGAGCGGGAAAAACTGTTTTTT.

About this clone: Other DNA sequences in the same sample also yield this CDR3. The V call is TRBV11-2, the J call TRBJ1-3; unclear D gene. Germline-derived CDR1 and CDR2 are SGHAT and FQNNGV. Trimming pared 4 bases from V and 0 bases from J, leaving 7 bases between. This CDR3 contains 14 residues. CDR3 sequence: CASSSTGSGNTIYF. The CDR3 DNA reads as TGTGCCAGCAGCTCCACGGGCTCTGGAAACACCATATATTTT.

In this sample, this clone turned up once. The chain carries TRBV2 and TRBJ2-1; 13 bases agree with TRBD2. This CDR3 has 20 residues. Germline V gene lookup returns CDR1 SNHLY and CDR2 FYNNEI. V dropped 4 bases and J dropped 0; count of bases not matched to a gene: 12. The chain's CDR3 is CASSVPGLAGSQSSYNEQFF. In nucleotides, the CDR3 is TGTGCCAGCAGTGTCCCGGGACTAGCGGGATCTCAGAGCTCCTACAATGAGCAGTTCTTC.

The V call is TRBV9, the J call TRBJ1-1; TRBD1 might be the D (5 bases). Trimming took 4 bases from V and 0 from J, leaving 22 bases between them. Germline CDR1 SGDLS, CDR2 YYNGEE. There are 18 residues in the CDR3. CDR3 sequence: CASSHGGGGKLMNTEAFF. The CDR3 DNA follows: TGTGCCAGCAGCCACGGGGGAGGAGGCAAACTCATGAACACTGAAGCTTTCTTT.

The rearrangement links TRBV29-1 to TRBJ2-1; D unresolved. The CDR3 contains 16 residues. V was trimmed by 0 bases and J by 6 bases, leaving 18 bases between them. Germline V lookup: CDR1 SQVTM, CDR2 ANQGSEA. The DNA of the CDR3 is TGCAGCGTTGAAGACCAGGACCTATGGCCGGGCAATGAGCAGTTCTTC. It codes for CSVEDQDLWPGNEQFF.